Presented here are 13 T cell receptor beta chains from one specimen sequenced in a study of Graves' ophthalmopathy and Graves' hyperthyroidism. RNA served as the template for amplifying TCR beta CDR3 regions. Scientists carried out first-round RT-PCR using HTBI primers and then a second-round multiplex PCR. One entry per CDR3 protein results from TCRdb running MiXCR on the multiplex PCR reads. This sample has 650,000 to 800,000 distinct CDR3 sequences, with roughly 39% found just once. The sequenced material came from peripheral blood. Receptor source: an adult man with Graves' ophthalmopathy.

The genes are TRBV2 and TRBJ2-5, with 7 nucleotides matching TRBD2. Germline loops: CDR1 SNHLY, CDR2 FYNNEI. This CDR3 is 15 amino acids long. V gave up 1 base and J gave up 13 bases; unmatched junction bases: 15. The CDR3 is CASSEGEGRTGIWYF. In DNA, the CDR3 is TGTGCCAGCAGTGAAGGGGAGGGCCGCACGGGGATTTGGTACTTC.

Turning to this clonotype: A read error may explain this, as a much larger clone is one base away. J is TRBJ2-2 and V is TRBV7-2; no reliable D call. V lost 1 base, J lost 3 bases, and 12 bases lay in between. CDR1 and CDR2 (germline): SGHTA, FQGNSA. The CDR3 is 16 amino acids. The CDR3 DNA reads as TGTGCCAGCAGCTTAGTTACAGTTCTGGACACCGGGGAGCTGTTTTTT. Protein sequence: CASSLVTVLDTGELFF.

A remark on this clonotype: Relative to the germline gene, one junction end is altered; a read error may explain this. The rearrangement joins TRBV2 to TRBJ2-5, with 11 bases aligning to TRBD1. Germline V gene sequence: CDR1 SNHLY, CDR2 FYNNEI. This CDR3 spans 16 amino acids. CDR3 sequence: CATSDLPGQGEETQYF. For the CDR3, the DNA is TGTGCCACCAGTGATTTGCCGGGACAGGGGGAGGAGACCCAGTACTTC.

In this sample, this clonotype turned up many times. The V gene is TRBV19, the J gene TRBJ1-2; no definite D call. Germline values: CDR1 LNHDA, CDR2 SQIVND (reference sequence). Trimming shortened V by 8 bases and J by 0 bases, and 7 bases separated the two germline ends. There are 12 residues in the CDR3. CDR3 loop: CASSRANYGYTF. CDR3 coding DNA: TGTGCCAGTTCTAGAGCTAACTATGGCTACACCTTC.

Concerning this clonotype: A junction boundary mismatches the germline segment, possibly from a read error. V usage is TRBV7-9 and J usage is TRBJ1-5; 8 nucleotides agree with TRBD1. Per the germline V gene, CDR1 is SEHNR and CDR2 is FQNEAQ (reference sequence). The CDR3 extends over 20 amino acids. As DNA, the CDR3 is TGTGCCAGCAGCTTACCGGTACGGGGACAGGATAGATATAGCAGTCAGCCCCAGCATTTT. Protein: CASSLPVRGQDRYSSQPQHF.

The J gene is TRBJ2-5, the V gene TRBV7-4; 11 positions agree with TRBD1. This CDR3 has 16 amino acids. Trimming took 5 bases from V and 4 from J; bases not matched to a gene: 9. Germline loops: CDR1 SGHVT, CDR2 SQSDAQ. The CDR3 sequence is CASSAAGTGGGETQYF. CDR3 DNA: TGTGCCAGCAGCGCGGCCGGGACAGGGGGTGGAGAGACCCAGTACTTC.

This clonotype was seen many times. This sequence joins TRBV15 and TRBJ2-5; D is possibly TRBD2 (5 bases). In germline, CDR1 is LNHNV, CDR2 YYDKDF (reference sequence). CDR3 length: 16 residues. The V and J ends lost 8 bases and 0 bases respectively, with 19 bases between them. CDR3 residues: CATYNGLAENQETQYF. The CDR3 DNA is TGTGCCACCTACAATGGGCTAGCAGAAAACCAAGAGACCCAGTACTTC.

In its sample, this clonotype was seen once. The chain has TRBV30 and TRBJ1-3; D call uncertain. Trimming left V 3 bases short and J 0 bases short, with 6 bases between. Per germline, CDR1 GTSNPN and CDR2 SVGIG (reference sequence). CDR3 size: 13 residues. The CDR3 sequence: CAWRPSSGNTIYF. For the CDR3, the DNA is TGTGCCTGGAGGCCTAGCTCTGGAAACACCATATATTTT.

V is TRBV10-3 and J is TRBJ2-5; D is perhaps TRBD2 (5 bases). CDR3 length equals 12 residues. Germline CDR1 ENHRY, CDR2 SYGVKD. V was shortened by 10 bases and J by 3 bases, with 12 bases between the two germline ends. CDR3 protein: CASAIGEETQYF. In nucleotides, the CDR3 is TGTGCCAGTGCGATCGGGGAAGAGACCCAGTACTTC.

The sample holds many counts of this clonotype. The V and J genes are TRBV10-3 and TRBJ1-1; 10 bases fit TRBD1. Per the germline V gene, CDR1 is ENHRY and CDR2 is SYGVKD. Trimming at V came to 6 bases and at J to 5 bases, leaving 9 bases not matched to a gene. There are 15 residues in the CDR3. CDR3 sequence (DNA): TGTGCCATCAGCGACCCCCGGACAGGGGGGACTGAAGCTTTCTTT. Encoded protein: CAISDPRTGGTEAFF.

As to this clonotype: The junction does not match germline at one end; this may be a read error. The chain links TRBV9 to TRBJ1-1; a weak D match, TRBD1 (5 bases). CDR1 and CDR2 from the germline V gene are SGDLS and YYNGEE. CDR3 length: 14 amino acids. This CDR3 reads CASGVETANGEAFF. In DNA, the CDR3 is TGTGCCAGCGGCGTCGAGACAGCCAACGGCGAAGCTTTCTTT.

The V and J genes are TRBV29-1 and TRBJ1-4; a possible D gene is TRBD1 (5 bases). This CDR3 is built from 14 residues. Trimming cost V 7 bases and J 10 bases, with 22 bases left between them. Looked up from germline, CDR1 is SQVTM and CDR2 is ANQGSEA. CDR3 loop: CSASWDGETGKLFF. CDR3 coding DNA: TGCAGCGCCTCATGGGACGGGGAGACTGGAAAACTGTTTTTT.

This chain links TRBV2 with TRBJ1-5; D is possibly TRBD1 (6 bases). CDR1 SNHLY and CDR2 FYNNEI come from the germline V gene. This CDR3 has 14 residues. With 8 bases removed from V and 3 bases from J, the gap between germline ends came to 14 bases. As DNA, the CDR3 is TGTGCCAGCGGCGCCGGACAGACCAATCAGCCCCAGCATTTT. It translates to CASGAGQTNQPQHF.